This T cell receptor (beta chain) appears in the sequencing data of a study of blood T cell repertoires in COVID-19. Overall study: From the United States, Italy and Spain came samples of acute and convalescent COVID-19. Sources were T cells, B-cell-depleted T cells, or PBMCs; the material itself was cDNA or gDNA.

Methods used by the authors: Estimates of nucleated cell counts were drawn from the amplification of reference gene primers. The assay was immunoSEQ multiplex PCR, and TCRdb's table has in-frame clones only and misses some. Clone size and the V and J calls come from that table; the DNA yielded D and trimming. The sample shows approximately 260,000 clones, 70% to 90% of them seen only once. V was pared by 6 bases and J by 4 bases, with 15 bases of the junction left unmatched. CDR1 is LGHNT, CDR2 FRNRAP, per germline. The CDR3 spans 18 residues. The receptor was isolated from an older woman with acute or convalescent COVID-19. The chain links TRBV12-5 to TRBJ2-6; 7 bases match TRBD1. Sequenced: peripheral blood. CDR3 coding DNA: TGTGCTAGTGGGGCGACACAGGGGTTGGGGACCGGGGCCAACGTCCTGACTTTC. Its translation: CASGATQGLGTGANVLTF.